What follows are 3 T cell receptor beta chains derived from one specimen sequenced in a study of blood T cell repertoires in COVID-19. Assay used: immunoSEQ multiplex PCR; TCRdb lists only in-frame clones, some missing. The profile shows 150,000 to 200,000 clones, over 80% of them singletons. The sequenced sample was PBMCs or T cells enriched from blood (not recorded which). These receptors all stem from an older woman who had recovered from COVID-19.

This clone has only one observation. The chain couples TRBV23-1 to TRBJ2-6, with 7 bases fitting TRBD2. TRBV23-1 is an ORF for which the function is uncertain. Trimming cost V 8 bases and J 0 bases; bases outside gene matches: 13. The CDR3 has 18 amino acids. In DNA, the CDR3 is TGCGCCAGCCCCAAACGGTGGGGGGGGTACTCTGGGGCCAACGTCCTGACTTTC. Translated: CASPKRWGGYSGANVLTF.

The CDR3 DNA is TGCGCCAGCAGCTTGGGAGCTCTAGCGGGGCAAGAGACCCAGTACTTC. Translation: CASSLGALAGQETQYF. The chain recombines TRBV5-1 with TRBJ2-5; 9 bases are shared with TRBD2. V shed 0 bases and J 2 bases; nucleotides not matched to a gene: 5. Germline-derived CDR1 and CDR2 are SGHRS and YFSETQ. The CDR3 is made up of 16 amino acids.

This chain connects TRBV5-4 to TRBJ1-4; 8 bases line up with TRBD1. The CDR3 runs 13 residues. Germline CDR1 is SGHNT and CDR2 is YYREEE (reference sequence). J lost 7 bases, V lost 4 bases, and 3 bases had no gene match. CDR3 amino acids: CASSQGAGEKLFF. The CDR3 DNA is TGTGCCAGCAGCCAGGGGGCAGGTGAAAAACTGTTTTTT. Full variable domain (remainder filled in from reference TRBV5-4 and TRBJ1-4): ETGVTQSPTHLIKTRGQQVTLRCSSQSGHNTVSWYQQALGQGPQFIFQYYREEENGRGNFPPRFSGLQFPNYSSELNVNALELDDSALYLCASSQGAGEKLFFGSGTQLSVL.